This entry describes one T cell receptor beta chain. Its antigen is unknown. This sample was included in a study of cytomegalovirus exposure and HLA in healthy donors. At the level of the study: Prior work identified about 120 million unique TCR beta sequences in approximately 200 million T cells. Whole-study results and caveats: With DRB1 most and HLA-C fewest, TCR association rates differed between HLA loci in a later analysis. According to an earlier analysis, most TCR beta V segments yielded productive rearrangements about 87% or about 30% of the time.

The CDR3 is made up of 20 amino acids. Germline trimming cut 1 base from V and 0 bases from J; bases unmatched to any gene: 15. CDR1 is SGHVS, CDR2 FQNEAQ, per germline. The PCR contained 60 Vbeta and 13 Jbeta primers. Here immunoSEQ multiplex PCR was the method, and the copy in TCRdb shows in-frame clones only, minus some. This repertoire shows some 140,000 clones, about three quarters found once; its top ten account for around 1.2%. At the time of sampling, donors were nominally healthy, though unrecorded immune exposures were likely. This receptor was identified in a male donor in good health and CMV-seropositive. Sequencing used PBMCs. The rearrangement joins TRBV7-8 to TRBJ1-2; TRBD1 aligns across 9 bases. CDR3 residues: CASSLDRAGDRVGPNYGYTF. CDR3 in DNA: TGTGCCAGCAGCTTAGATCGTGCTGGGGACAGGGTAGGACCTAACTATGGCTACACCTTC.